This is a list of T cell receptor beta chains from one sample in a study of T cell responses to AZD1222 COVID-19 vaccine. Sequencing was performed with immunoSEQ multiplex PCR; in TCRdb, only in-frame clones are kept and a portion is missing. The data contain more than 95,000 clones, about nine tenths of them seen just once; the ten biggest clones take up roughly 3.3%. Source: peripheral blood, taken 28 days after the second dose of the MenACWY control vaccine. These receptors were obtained from an adult who received the MenACWY meningococcal vaccine as a control. The CDR3 runs from the conserved cysteine through the conserved F or W. Fields, in order: D gene, clone size, J gene, V gene, CDR3 DNA, CDR3 protein. A D gene is named only where the DNA matches it firmly. The size entry is marked missing in some rows and otherwise reads once, few, many or a size class.

D: -; size: -; J: TRBJ2-2; V: TRBV11-2; DNA: TGTGCCAGCAGCTTATGGGCGGGGAGTCGGAACACCGGGGAGCTGTTTTTT; CDR3: CASSLWAGSRNTGELFF
D: -; size: -; J: TRBJ1-2; V: TRBV30; DNA: TGTGCCTGGAGTGGAGACTTCTCATATGGCTACACCTTC; CDR3: CAWSGDFSYGYTF
D: -; size: -; J: TRBJ1-3; V: TRBV3-1/TRBV3-2; DNA: TGTGCCAGCAGCCTCGTCAGGGACTCTGGAAACACCATATATTTT; CDR3: CASSLVRDSGNTIYF
D: -; size: -; J: TRBJ2-1; V: TRBV11-2; DNA: TGTGCCAGCGGCTTACAGGGATTTTACAATGAGCAGTTCTTC; CDR3: CASGLQGFYNEQFF
D: TRBD1; size: few; J: TRBJ1-3; V: TRBV7-6; DNA: TGTGCCAGCAGCTTTTTTCAGGGGGCCTCTGGAAACACCATATATTTT; CDR3: CASSFFQGASGNTIYF
D: TRBD2; size: -; J: TRBJ2-1; V: TRBV27; DNA: TGTGCCAGCAGTTTGAGCGGGGGGCCCTACAATGAGCAGTTCTTC; CDR3: CASSLSGGPYNEQFF
D: -; size: -; J: TRBJ2-2; V: TRBV30; DNA: TGTGCCTGGAGTTCCACGAACACCGGGGAGCTGTTTTTT; CDR3: CAWSSTNTGELFF
D: -; size: -; J: TRBJ1-4; V: TRBV9; DNA: TGTGCCAGCAGCGTAGATCTAGGACAAAATGAAAAACTGTTTTTT; CDR3: CASSVDLGQNEKLFF
D: -; size: -; J: TRBJ1-3; V: TRBV12-3/TRBV12-4; DNA: TGTGCCAGCAGCTGGGACATTGGAAACACCATATATTTT; CDR3: CASSWDIGNTIYF
D: -; size: -; J: TRBJ1-1; V: TRBV28; DNA: TGTGCCAGCAGTTTATCCCAGTTGAACACTGAAGCTTTCTTT; CDR3: CASSLSQLNTEAFF
D: -; size: -; J: TRBJ2-7; V: TRBV3-1/TRBV3-2; DNA: TGTGCCAGCAGTTCAAGGGGCCTCTACGAGCAGTACTTC; CDR3: CASSSRGLYEQYF
D: -; size: few; J: TRBJ2-7; V: TRBV18; DNA: TGTGCCAGCTCACCCACGGGGATTTCGCCCCACGAGCAGTACTTC; CDR3: CASSPTGISPHEQYF
D: -; size: -; J: TRBJ1-4; V: TRBV27; DNA: TGTGCCAGCAGAGATTCCGGGGGGCTAGGTGAAAAACTGTTTTTT; CDR3: CASRDSGGLGEKLFF
D: TRBD2; size: -; J: TRBJ2-3; V: TRBV4-3; DNA: TGCGCCAGCGGACCTACCGGGGGACTAGCGGGAAATACGCAGTATTTT; CDR3: CASGPTGGLAGNTQYF
D: -; size: -; J: TRBJ2-5; V: TRBV6-2/TRBV6-3; DNA: TGTGCCAGCAGTGACAGGGAGGGTGAGACCCAGTACTTC; CDR3: CASSDREGETQYF
D: -; size: -; J: TRBJ1-6; V: TRBV5-1; DNA: TGCGCCAGCAGCTTGGACCGTAGTAATAATTCACCCCTCCACTTT; CDR3: CASSLDRSNNSPLHF
D: -; size: once; J: TRBJ1-3; V: TRBV9; DNA: TGTGCCAGCAGCGTAGATTCAGGCTCTGGAAACACCATATATTTT; CDR3: CASSVDSGSGNTIYF
D: -; size: -; J: TRBJ1-2; V: TRBV28; DNA: TGTGCCAGCAGGGGGAGGGGGAACTATGGCTACACCTTC; CDR3: CASRGRGNYGYTF
D: -; size: -; J: TRBJ2-7; V: TRBV27; DNA: TGTGCCAGCACCCTAAGGACGGGCTTAAGCTACGAGCAGTACTTC; CDR3: CASTLRTGLSYEQYF
D: -; size: few; J: TRBJ2-5; V: TRBV7-7; DNA: TGTGCTAGCAGCTCGCACCCCCAGGCTCAAGAGACCCAGTACTTC; CDR3: CASSSHPQAQETQYF
D: TRBD1; size: few; J: TRBJ2-7; V: TRBV7-2; DNA: TGTGCCAGCAGTAGGGACAGGGGGCGCGGTTACGAGCAGTACTTC; CDR3: CASSRDRGRGYEQYF
D: -; size: -; J: TRBJ1-2; V: TRBV7-9; DNA: TGTGCCAGCAGCTCACCCACGTATTCTAACTATGGCTACACCTTC; CDR3: CASSSPTYSNYGYTF
D: -; size: -; J: TRBJ1-6; V: TRBV7-9; DNA: TGTGCCAGCAGCTTTGGATCAGGGAGGTCCTATAATTCACCCCTCCACTTT; CDR3: CASSFGSGRSYNSPLHF
D: -; size: -; J: TRBJ1-2; V: TRBV28; DNA: TGTGCCAGCAGTGGGAACGGAGCCTATGGCTACACCTTC; CDR3: CASSGNGAYGYTF
D: TRBD1; size: -; J: TRBJ1-2; V: TRBV5-1; DNA: TGCGCCAGCAGCTTCAACAGGGGGGTCTACACCTTC; CDR3: CASSFNRGVYTF
D: -; size: -; J: TRBJ2-3; V: TRBV5-4; DNA: TGTGCCAGCAGCTTGAAGGAGTCATCGGGCACAGATACGCAGTATTTT; CDR3: CASSLKESSGTDTQYF
D: TRBD1; size: -; J: TRBJ1-2; V: TRBV30; DNA: TGTGCCTGGAGCCTACACAGGGGGGATTATGGCTACACCTTC; CDR3: CAWSLHRGDYGYTF
D: -; size: -; J: TRBJ2-3; V: TRBV3-1/TRBV3-2; DNA: TGTGCCAGCAGCCAGTCGGGACGCGATACGCAGTATTTT; CDR3: CASSQSGRDTQYF
D: -; size: -; J: TRBJ2-5; V: TRBV7-2; DNA: TGTGCCAGCAGCTTAGGCACCCAAGAGACCCAGTACTTC; CDR3: CASSLGTQETQYF
D: -; size: -; J: TRBJ1-1; V: TRBV7-3; DNA: TGTGCCAGCAGCTTAACGCGGCCAGGGGCTGCGAACACTGAAGCTTTCTTT; CDR3: CASSLTRPGAANTEAFF
D: -; size: once; J: TRBJ2-7; V: TRBV19; DNA: TGTGCCAGTAGTATCCAGGCCAACTACGAGCAGTACTTC; CDR3: CASSIQANYEQYF
D: -; size: -; J: TRBJ2-1; V: TRBV6-5; DNA: TGTGCCAGCAGTTACTCAGGGCGCGGCTACAATGAGCAGTTCTTC; CDR3: CASSYSGRGYNEQFF
D: TRBD1; size: -; J: TRBJ2-5; V: TRBV6-6; DNA: TGTGCCAGCAGTCCCCAACGACAGGGAACGGAGACCCAGTACTTC; CDR3: CASSPQRQGTETQYF
D: -; size: -; J: TRBJ1-2; V: TRBV7-9; DNA: TGTGCCAGCAGCTTAGTAGGGGGGCCAAGTGGCTACACCTTC; CDR3: CASSLVGGPSGYTF
D: -; size: -; J: TRBJ2-2; V: TRBV7-3; DNA: TGTGCCAGCAGCTTACGCGGCAGCCCGAACACCGGGGAGCTGTTTTTT; CDR3: CASSLRGSPNTGELFF
D: TRBD1; size: -; J: TRBJ1-5; V: TRBV5-1; DNA: TGCGCCAGCAGTTTTGGGACAGGGGGCAATCAGCCCCAGCATTTT; CDR3: CASSFGTGGNQPQHF
D: TRBD1; size: few; J: TRBJ2-7; V: TRBV7-8; DNA: TGTGCCAGCAGTTCAGGGGGGACAGGCCTTGTGACGCAGTACTTC; CDR3: CASSSGGTGLVTQYF
D: -; size: -; J: TRBJ1-4; V: TRBV19; DNA: TGTGCCAGTGGACGGTACTCAACTAATGAAAAACTGTTTTTT; CDR3: CASGRYSTNEKLFF
D: -; size: -; J: TRBJ2-2; V: TRBV28; DNA: TGTGCCAGCACCCTAGGTTCCGCTTCTCGTGGGGAGCTGTTTTTT; CDR3: CASTLGSASRGELFF
D: -; size: -; J: TRBJ2-7; V: TRBV7-8; DNA: TGTGCCAGCAGCTTACTCCCTCTGACAGGAGAGCAGTACTTC; CDR3: CASSLLPLTGEQYF
D: TRBD1; size: -; J: TRBJ2-7; V: TRBV4-3; DNA: TGCGCCAGCAGCCCGCCCGGGACAGGCTCCTACGAGCAGTACTTC; CDR3: CASSPPGTGSYEQYF
D: -; size: -; J: TRBJ1-2; V: TRBV7-9; DNA: TGTGCCAGCAGCTCGGACAGCTATGGCTACACCTTC; CDR3: CASSSDSYGYTF
D: -; size: -; J: TRBJ2-1; V: TRBV6-2/TRBV6-3; DNA: TGTGCCAGCAGTTACCTTACCGGACGGAACTCCTACAATGAGCAGTTCTTC; CDR3: CASSYLTGRNSYNEQFF
D: TRBD1; size: -; J: TRBJ1-1; V: TRBV7-8; DNA: TGTGCCAGCAGCAGCGCGGGACAGGGGGAAAGGTCTTTCTTT; CDR3: CASSSAGQGERSFF
D: -; size: -; J: TRBJ1-1; V: TRBV10-3; DNA: TGTGCCGCCGGGACGGACTTGAACACTGAAGCTTTCTTT; CDR3: CAAGTDLNTEAFF
D: TRBD1; size: -; J: TRBJ1-1; V: TRBV5-5; DNA: TGTGCCAGCAGCGCCTACAGGGGAAGCACTGAAGCTTTCTTT; CDR3: CASSAYRGSTEAFF
D: -; size: -; J: TRBJ1-6; V: TRBV18; DNA: TGTGCCAGCTCGGGCGCGGTTCGTCGCAATTCACCCCTCCACTTT; CDR3: CASSGAVRRNSPLHF
D: -; size: -; J: TRBJ2-1; V: TRBV7-7; DNA: TGTGCCAGCAGCCATAGCGGTGGGAACAATGAGCAGTTCTTC; CDR3: CASSHSGGNNEQFF